A selection of T cell receptor beta chains follows, all from one sample in a study of yellow fever vaccine responses in identical twins. TCRdb ran MiXCR on the RT-PCR reads and lists one entry per CDR3 protein. The sample holds under 6,000 distinct CDR3 sequences, less than 75% seen once. The sequencing here drew on T cells from blood (PBMCs), unsorted or a sorted subset (not recorded which), taken before or after yellow fever vaccination (not recorded which). The origin of the receptors is a woman between 18 and 30 years old who received the yellow fever vaccine. Both conserved end residues are part of each CDR3. Each record gives: V gene, J gene, clone size, D gene, CDR3 DNA, CDR3 protein. D genes are given only for firm matches. Size tells how often a clone was seen (once, few, many) or the class of an expanded clone, and some rows leave it out.

v_gene: TRBV11-1; j_gene: TRBJ2-7; abundance: once; d_gene: NA; CDR3nt: TGTGCCAGCAGCTTAGGAGCAATCTGGAGCGAGCAGTACTTC; CDR3aa: CASSLGAIWSEQYF
v_gene: TRBV28; j_gene: TRBJ1-2; abundance: NA; d_gene: NA; CDR3nt: TGTGCCAGCAGTTTAAGAAGGGTAGGCGGCTACACCTTC; CDR3aa: CASSLRRVGGYTF
v_gene: TRBV2; j_gene: TRBJ2-1; abundance: NA; d_gene: NA; CDR3nt: TGTGCCAGCAGTGAACCGGGGGCGTTTTCCTACAATGAGCAGTTCTTC; CDR3aa: CASSEPGAFSYNEQFF
v_gene: TRBV7-1; j_gene: TRBJ2-1; abundance: NA; d_gene: NA; CDR3nt: TGTGCCAGCAGCTCCGACCCTAGCTCCTACAATGAGCAGTTCTTC; CDR3aa: CASSSDPSSYNEQFF
v_gene: TRBV29-1; j_gene: TRBJ2-7; abundance: NA; d_gene: NA; CDR3nt: TGCAGCGTTAAGGGAGAATACGAGCAGTACTTC; CDR3aa: CSVKGEYEQYF
v_gene: TRBV6-2/TRBV6-3; j_gene: TRBJ1-1; abundance: NA; d_gene: NA; CDR3nt: TGTGCCAGCAGTTACTCTCCGGGAAGGGGTGAAGCTTTCTTT; CDR3aa: CASSYSPGRGEAFF
v_gene: TRBV20-1; j_gene: TRBJ2-3; abundance: NA; d_gene: NA; CDR3nt: TGCAGTGCTAGAGTATATTTAGATACGCAGTATTTT; CDR3aa: CSARVYLDTQYF
v_gene: TRBV7-9; j_gene: TRBJ1-3; abundance: once; d_gene: TRBD1; CDR3nt: TGTGCCAGCAGCTTAGCCGGACAGGGAGTAGCTGGAAACACCATATATTTT; CDR3aa: CASSLAGQGVAGNTIYF
v_gene: TRBV19; j_gene: TRBJ2-5; abundance: NA; d_gene: NA; CDR3nt: TGTGCCAGTAGTACAGGACCGGCGGGGACCCAGTACTTC; CDR3aa: CASSTGPAGTQYF
v_gene: TRBV14; j_gene: TRBJ2-2; abundance: few; d_gene: NA; CDR3nt: TGTGCCAGCAGCCAAGATCGCGTGGCCGGGGAGCTGTTTTTT; CDR3aa: CASSQDRVAGELFF
v_gene: TRBV13; j_gene: TRBJ2-1; abundance: few; d_gene: NA; CDR3nt: TGTGCCAGCAGCTTATTCGCCAGGCGAACTTACAATGAGCAGTTCTTC; CDR3aa: CASSLFARRTYNEQFF
v_gene: TRBV10-3; j_gene: TRBJ2-1; abundance: NA; d_gene: NA; CDR3nt: TGTGCCCTGGGGGGCTCCTACAATGAGCAGTTCTTC; CDR3aa: CALGGSYNEQFF
v_gene: TRBV5-1; j_gene: TRBJ2-7; abundance: NA; d_gene: NA; CDR3nt: TGCGCCAGCAGCGCCCCGACAGGCCACTACGAGCAGTACTTC; CDR3aa: CASSAPTGHYEQYF
v_gene: TRBV11-2; j_gene: TRBJ2-7; abundance: few; d_gene: NA; CDR3nt: TGTGCCAGCAGCTTAGTCAGGGCATACGAGCAGTACTTC; CDR3aa: CASSLVRAYEQYF
v_gene: TRBV10-3; j_gene: TRBJ1-2; abundance: NA; d_gene: NA; CDR3nt: TGTGCCATCAGTGAGGGGGGAGGGGTATCTGGTGATGGCTACACCTTC; CDR3aa: CAISEGGGVSGDGYTF
v_gene: TRBV10-1; j_gene: TRBJ2-1; abundance: few; d_gene: TRBD2; CDR3nt: TGCGCCAGCAGTGGAACCGGGACTAGCGGGATCAATGAGCAGTTCTTC; CDR3aa: CASSGTGTSGINEQFF
v_gene: TRBV7-9; j_gene: TRBJ1-2; abundance: once; d_gene: TRBD1; CDR3nt: TGTGCCAGCAGCTTAGCGGCCGGGACAGGGGGCGGCTACACCTTC; CDR3aa: CASSLAAGTGGGYTF
v_gene: TRBV12-3/TRBV12-4; j_gene: TRBJ2-1; abundance: NA; d_gene: NA; CDR3nt: TGTGCCAGCAGTCCCCGTAGGAATGAGCAGTTCTTC; CDR3aa: CASSPRRNEQFF
v_gene: TRBV12-3/TRBV12-4; j_gene: TRBJ2-3; abundance: NA; d_gene: NA; CDR3nt: TGTGCCAGCAGTTTACGACAGGCAGATACGCAGTATTTT; CDR3aa: CASSLRQADTQYF
v_gene: TRBV29-1; j_gene: TRBJ1-1; abundance: few; d_gene: NA; CDR3nt: TGCAGCGTTGGCGCGCAGTTAAACACTGAAGCTTTCTTT; CDR3aa: CSVGAQLNTEAFF
v_gene: TRBV6-1; j_gene: TRBJ2-1; abundance: few; d_gene: TRBD2; CDR3nt: TGTGCCAGCAGGGGGTACGCGGGGGAGTCCTACAATGAGCAGTTCTTC; CDR3aa: CASRGYAGESYNEQFF
v_gene: TRBV7-9; j_gene: TRBJ2-3; abundance: NA; d_gene: NA; CDR3nt: TGTGCCAGCAGCCGTCCCCAGGGGGATACGCAGTATTTT; CDR3aa: CASSRPQGDTQYF
v_gene: TRBV2; j_gene: TRBJ2-7; abundance: NA; d_gene: TRBD1; CDR3nt: TGTGCCAGCAGTGAGGTCCGACAGGGCGGCTACGAGCAGTACTTC; CDR3aa: CASSEVRQGGYEQYF
v_gene: TRBV18; j_gene: TRBJ1-1; abundance: NA; d_gene: NA; CDR3nt: TGTGCCAGCTCACCGAGACAGGATTTTCGCGCTGAAGCTTTCTTT; CDR3aa: CASSPRQDFRAEAFF
v_gene: TRBV2; j_gene: TRBJ2-3; abundance: NA; d_gene: NA; CDR3nt: TGTGCCAGCAGTGAAAGGCTGGCGGGAGATACGCAGTATTTT; CDR3aa: CASSERLAGDTQYF
v_gene: TRBV20-1; j_gene: TRBJ2-7; abundance: NA; d_gene: NA; CDR3nt: TGCAGTGTTCCCGGGCTCCTAACCCAATACTACGAGCAGTACTTC; CDR3aa: CSVPGLLTQYYEQYF
v_gene: TRBV6-5; j_gene: TRBJ1-1; abundance: NA; d_gene: NA; CDR3nt: TGTGCCAGCAGTTACCTCCGGGACACTGAAGCTTTCTTT; CDR3aa: CASSYLRDTEAFF
v_gene: TRBV4-1; j_gene: TRBJ1-1; abundance: NA; d_gene: NA; CDR3nt: TGCGCCAGCAGCTCCATGAACACTGAAGCTTTCTTT; CDR3aa: CASSSMNTEAFF
v_gene: TRBV5-1; j_gene: TRBJ2-2; abundance: NA; d_gene: NA; CDR3nt: TGCGCCAGCAGCTGGCGGCAGGCGAACACCGGGGAGCTGTTTTTT; CDR3aa: CASSWRQANTGELFF
v_gene: TRBV5-1; j_gene: TRBJ2-1; abundance: NA; d_gene: TRBD2; CDR3nt: TGCGCCAGCAGCTTGTACCGGGGGGGCCAGGGGTTCAATGAGCAGTTCTTC; CDR3aa: CASSLYRGGQGFNEQFF
v_gene: TRBV10-3; j_gene: TRBJ1-2; abundance: NA; d_gene: TRBD1; CDR3nt: TGTGCCATCAGCCCTACAGACCGGGGACAGGGGGACTATGGCTACACCTTC; CDR3aa: CAISPTDRGQGDYGYTF
v_gene: TRBV5-1; j_gene: TRBJ2-1; abundance: NA; d_gene: NA; CDR3nt: TGCGCCAGCATTTCTTCCCCGGGAAACTACAATGAGCAGTTCTTC; CDR3aa: CASISSPGNYNEQFF
v_gene: TRBV4-1; j_gene: TRBJ2-3; abundance: few; d_gene: NA; CDR3nt: TGCGCCAGCAGCCAGGCCCGTGGGATGGACGCAGATACGCAGTATTTT; CDR3aa: CASSQARGMDADTQYF
v_gene: TRBV29-1; j_gene: TRBJ2-5; abundance: NA; d_gene: TRBD2; CDR3nt: TGCAGCGTTGTACGCGGGGGTGAGACCCAGTACTTC; CDR3aa: CSVVRGGETQYF
v_gene: TRBV4-1; j_gene: TRBJ2-5; abundance: NA; d_gene: NA; CDR3nt: TGCGCCAGCAGCCGGGGGGGCGGAGAGACCCAGTACTTC; CDR3aa: CASSRGGGETQYF
v_gene: TRBV6-2/TRBV6-3; j_gene: TRBJ2-1; abundance: NA; d_gene: NA; CDR3nt: TGTGCCAGCAGTTACTCGGGGCAGGGTAGCTCCTACAATGAGCAGTTCTTC; CDR3aa: CASSYSGQGSSYNEQFF
v_gene: TRBV29-1; j_gene: TRBJ2-1; abundance: NA; d_gene: NA; CDR3nt: TGCAGCGTTGGTACGGGTAGGGGCAATGAGCAGTTCTTC; CDR3aa: CSVGTGRGNEQFF
v_gene: TRBV4-3; j_gene: TRBJ2-7; abundance: NA; d_gene: TRBD2; CDR3nt: TGCGCCAGCAGCCAAGAACTAGCGGGAGTCTACGAGCAGTACTTC; CDR3aa: CASSQELAGVYEQYF
v_gene: TRBV4-1; j_gene: TRBJ1-1; abundance: NA; d_gene: NA; CDR3nt: TGCGCCAGCAGCCAAGATCGGGTGAACACTGAAGCTTTCTTT; CDR3aa: CASSQDRVNTEAFF
v_gene: TRBV29-1; j_gene: TRBJ2-2; abundance: NA; d_gene: NA; CDR3nt: TGCAGCGTTGAAGGCATCACCGGGGAGCTGTTTTTT; CDR3aa: CSVEGITGELFF
v_gene: TRBV24-1; j_gene: TRBJ1-3; abundance: NA; d_gene: NA; CDR3nt: TGTGCCACCCTCGACTCTGGAAACACCATATATTTT; CDR3aa: CATLDSGNTIYF
v_gene: TRBV14; j_gene: TRBJ2-1; abundance: NA; d_gene: NA; CDR3nt: TGTGCCAGCAGCTCTCAGAACTGGGTCTACAATGAGCAGTTCTTC; CDR3aa: CASSSQNWVYNEQFF
v_gene: TRBV12-3/TRBV12-4; j_gene: TRBJ2-7; abundance: NA; d_gene: NA; CDR3nt: TGTGCCACCAGGGCCCTGGGGTCCTACGAGCAGTACTTC; CDR3aa: CATRALGSYEQYF
v_gene: TRBV14; j_gene: TRBJ1-4; abundance: NA; d_gene: NA; CDR3nt: TGTGCCAGCAGCCAAGACCTGGGGGCCATGGCTAATGAAAAACTGTTTTTT; CDR3aa: CASSQDLGAMANEKLFF
v_gene: TRBV20-1; j_gene: TRBJ2-7; abundance: NA; d_gene: NA; CDR3nt: TGCAGTGCTAGAGTCCGGCCTTTAACCTCCTACGAGCAGTACTTC; CDR3aa: CSARVRPLTSYEQYF
v_gene: TRBV6-5; j_gene: TRBJ2-3; abundance: NA; d_gene: NA; CDR3nt: TGTGCCAGCAGTTACTACGGGATGGGCACAGATACGCAGTATTTT; CDR3aa: CASSYYGMGTDTQYF
v_gene: TRBV10-3; j_gene: TRBJ1-6; abundance: once; d_gene: NA; CDR3nt: TGTGCCATCAGTGAGTCGAGGACGGATTTTGGGTCACCCCTCCACTTT; CDR3aa: CAISESRTDFGSPLHF
v_gene: TRBV6-5; j_gene: TRBJ1-1; abundance: NA; d_gene: NA; CDR3nt: TGTGCCAGCAGTTCGGACGTTCCGAACACTGAAGCTTTCTTT; CDR3aa: CASSSDVPNTEAFF
v_gene: TRBV7-7; j_gene: TRBJ2-5; abundance: NA; d_gene: NA; CDR3nt: TGTGCTAGCAGCTTAGTCCGGGAAACGGAGACCCAGTACTTC; CDR3aa: CASSLVRETETQYF
v_gene: TRBV5-1; j_gene: TRBJ2-1; abundance: NA; d_gene: TRBD1; CDR3nt: TGCGCCAGCAGCCGAACAGGGGTAGGAAATGAGCAGTTCTTC; CDR3aa: CASSRTGVGNEQFF